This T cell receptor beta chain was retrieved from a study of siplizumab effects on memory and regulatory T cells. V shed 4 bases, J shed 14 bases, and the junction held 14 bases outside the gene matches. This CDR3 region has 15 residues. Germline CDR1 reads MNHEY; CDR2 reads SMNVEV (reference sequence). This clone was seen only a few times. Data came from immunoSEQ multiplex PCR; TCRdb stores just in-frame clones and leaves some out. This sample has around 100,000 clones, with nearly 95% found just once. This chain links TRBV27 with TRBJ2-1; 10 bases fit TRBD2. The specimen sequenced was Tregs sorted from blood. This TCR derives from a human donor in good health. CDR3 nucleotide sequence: TGTGCCAGCAGTTCCCCCGGACTAGCGGCCGTGCATGAGTTCTTC. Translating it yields CASSSPGLAAVHEFF.